The rows below give T cell receptor beta chains drawn from one sample of a study of shared T cell receptors in the human thymus. Here immunoSEQ multiplex PCR was the method, and the copy in TCRdb shows in-frame clones only, minus some. The table includes approximately 660,000 clones, approximately 88% detected once. The same data also contributed to another study, on human thymus T cells.

What was sequenced was thymocytes. These receptors originate from a boy under two years old with a congenital heart defect. Both conserved end residues are part of each CDR3. Each record gives: J gene, V gene, CDR3 protein.

j_call: TRBJ2-2; v_call: TRBV7-3; cdr3_aa: CASSTGTRDTGELFF
j_call: TRBJ2-1; v_call: TRBV14; cdr3_aa: CASSQDQWEQFF
j_call: TRBJ2-1; v_call: TRBV25-1; cdr3_aa: CASSEPGGRVHNEQFF
j_call: TRBJ2-7; v_call: TRBV28; cdr3_aa: CASRHVNRVYSYEQYF
j_call: TRBJ2-7; v_call: TRBV30; cdr3_aa: CAWTSGRHEQYF
j_call: TRBJ1-2; v_call: TRBV6-5; cdr3_aa: CASSYSGNTGGYTF
j_call: TRBJ2-1; v_call: TRBV14; cdr3_aa: CASSQAGEQFF
j_call: TRBJ2-5; v_call: TRBV28; cdr3_aa: CASSSPPDRGPETQYF
j_call: TRBJ1-5; v_call: TRBV21-1; cdr3_aa: CASMPGQPQHF
j_call: TRBJ2-2; v_call: TRBV30; cdr3_aa: CAWSVFLAGEGGELFF
j_call: TRBJ2-7; v_call: TRBV7-3; cdr3_aa: CASSLAAGLADLYEQYF
j_call: TRBJ2-7; v_call: TRBV25-1; cdr3_aa: CASSALVMNSGRVVEQYF
j_call: TRBJ2-1; v_call: TRBV11-3; cdr3_aa: CASSLRTGGFDEQFF
j_call: TRBJ2-3; v_call: TRBV6-4; cdr3_aa: CASSDHRADTQYF
j_call: TRBJ1-2; v_call: TRBV9; cdr3_aa: CASSTTGGLMGGYTF
j_call: TRBJ2-3; v_call: TRBV6-5; cdr3_aa: CASSQRGTSTDTQYF
j_call: TRBJ2-1; v_call: TRBV2; cdr3_aa: CASSEVAGGEQFF
j_call: TRBJ2-7; v_call: TRBV7-2; cdr3_aa: CASSFRDSRYEQYF
j_call: TRBJ1-5; v_call: TRBV6-4; cdr3_aa: CASTQNQPQHF
j_call: TRBJ2-7; v_call: TRBV7-2; cdr3_aa: CASSRMQREVGDEQYF
j_call: TRBJ1-5; v_call: TRBV19; cdr3_aa: CASSPGQISNQPQHF
j_call: TRBJ2-3; v_call: TRBV9; cdr3_aa: CASSHCWREGADTQYF
j_call: TRBJ2-3; v_call: TRBV6-5; cdr3_aa: CASKPGRGADTQYF
j_call: TRBJ2-3; v_call: TRBV5-1; cdr3_aa: CASSLESRADTQYF
j_call: TRBJ2-4; v_call: TRBV9; cdr3_aa: CASSVGLAGGENIQYF
j_call: TRBJ2-3; v_call: TRBV30; cdr3_aa: CAWSVVGELAGVADTQYF
j_call: TRBJ1-5; v_call: TRBV5-6; cdr3_aa: CASSSDRGGNQPQHF
j_call: TRBJ2-7; v_call: TRBV4-2; cdr3_aa: CASSQGSGRASDEQYF
j_call: TRBJ2-1; v_call: TRBV28; cdr3_aa: CASTYSEDEQFF
j_call: TRBJ1-5; v_call: TRBV4-3; cdr3_aa: CASSPGVGGTMQPQHF
j_call: TRBJ2-3; v_call: TRBV6-6; cdr3_aa: CATAGVPGDTQYF
j_call: TRBJ1-3; v_call: TRBV9; cdr3_aa: CASSLDRAGNTIYF
j_call: TRBJ2-5; v_call: TRBV27; cdr3_aa: CASSRLAGGLGETQYF
j_call: TRBJ2-1; v_call: TRBV5-8; cdr3_aa: CASSGDIQVCYNEQFF
j_call: TRBJ2-7; v_call: TRBV28; cdr3_aa: CASSLAQGLAKYEQYF
j_call: TRBJ2-1; v_call: TRBV7-9; cdr3_aa: CASSLGPRRDGGDNEQFF
j_call: TRBJ2-1; v_call: TRBV4-3; cdr3_aa: CASSQDRAGEHPWQFF
j_call: -; v_call: TRBV4-2; cdr3_aa: CASSPNSGRGVEQYF
j_call: TRBJ1-1; v_call: TRBV25-1; cdr3_aa: CASGGRGGDTEAFF
j_call: TRBJ2-6; v_call: TRBV5-1; cdr3_aa: CASTTGSPGANVLTF
j_call: TRBJ2-7; v_call: TRBV5-4; cdr3_aa: CASSLVPSGRALRIEQYF
j_call: TRBJ2-7; v_call: TRBV15; cdr3_aa: CATSSLGVLVRAAHTYEQYF
j_call: TRBJ1-1; v_call: TRBV7-8; cdr3_aa: CASSLAHQYPRAEAFF
j_call: TRBJ1-3; v_call: TRBV30; cdr3_aa: CAWSVREGATVSGNTIYF
j_call: TRBJ2-7; v_call: TRBV5-6; cdr3_aa: CASSRGTSGAYEQYF
j_call: TRBJ2-5; v_call: TRBV29-1; cdr3_aa: CSVLVVVSGRQVWTQYF
j_call: TRBJ1-5; v_call: TRBV2; cdr3_aa: CASREGQAQPQHF
j_call: TRBJ2-5; v_call: TRBV11-2; cdr3_aa: CASSLDREAVETQYF
j_call: TRBJ2-1; v_call: TRBV15; cdr3_aa: CATSRRVPLDRSSYNEQFF
j_call: TRBJ2-3; v_call: TRBV20-1; cdr3_aa: CSAVSDTQYF
j_call: TRBJ2-6; v_call: TRBV27; cdr3_aa: CASSFLPSGANVLTF
j_call: TRBJ1-2; v_call: TRBV27; cdr3_aa: CASSSTGAGGGYTF
j_call: TRBJ2-1; v_call: TRBV21-1; cdr3_aa: CASCRAGGGSLEQFF
j_call: TRBJ1-2; v_call: TRBV21-1; cdr3_aa: CASSPPEPGQGANGYTF